The 12 T cell receptor beta chains given below trace back to one sample, sequenced in a study of blood T cell repertoires in COVID-19. Profiling relied on immunoSEQ multiplex PCR, and the TCRdb table lists in-frame clones only, not all of them. The data show approximately 250,000 clones, with 75% to 90% seen just once and 3% to 3.5% held by the top ten. Sequenced material: PBMCs or T cells enriched from blood (not recorded which). These receptors were taken from a woman aged 40 to 50 who had been exposed to COVID-19.

This chain links TRBV27 with TRBJ1-1, with TRBD1 as a possible D gene (6 bases). The germline CDR1 and CDR2 sequences are MNHEY and SMNVEV (reference sequence). CDR3 size: 17 residues. Trimming removed 7 bases from V and 7 bases from J, with 28 bases in between. The CDR3 reads CASTPDGTKGPRYEAFF. The DNA of the CDR3 is TGTGCCAGCACCCCCGACGGGACAAAAGGCCCCCGATATGAAGCTTTCTTT.

This clone was observed a handful of times. The chain uses TRBV4-1 and TRBJ2-2, with D possibly matching TRBD2 (7 bases). The germline V and J ends were trimmed by 4 bases and 1 base, with 16 bases remaining between them. This CDR3 comprises 17 residues. Looked up from germline, CDR1 is MGHRA and CDR2 is YSYEKL. CDR3: CASSLRRGGMNTGELFF. The CDR3 nucleotides are TGCGCCAGCAGCCTCCGGAGGGGGGGAATGAACACCGGGGAGCTGTTTTTT.

V and J are TRBV6-4 and TRBJ2-3, with D unresolved. V gave up 2 bases and J gave up 6 bases, with 9 bases separating them. This CDR3 is built from 13 residues. Germline lookup yields CDR1 MRHNA and CDR2 SNTAGT. The CDR3 loop reads CASSDLRGDTQYF. Written as DNA, the CDR3 is TGTGCCAGCAGTGACCTCAGAGGTGATACGCAGTATTTT.

The rearrangement uses TRBV12-3 or TRBV12-4 and TRBJ1-2; TRBD1 might be the D (5 bases). The germline V and J ends were trimmed by 11 bases and 0 bases, with 13 bases remaining between them. CDR3 length equals 13 residues. CDR3 coding DNA: TGTGCCTGCCGCCCGACAGCTAACTATGGCTACACCTTC. Its translation: CACRPTANYGYTF.

This chain links TRBV28 with TRBJ1-2; D might be TRBD1 (6 bases). CDR3 length equals 14 residues. Germline CDR1 and CDR2: MDHEN and SYDVKM. V was shortened by 4 bases and J by 7 bases, with 16 bases between the two germline ends. The CDR3 region has the DNA TGTGCCAGCAGTTCCGGGACAAAAATATTTGGCTACACCTTC. Its translation is CASSSGTKIFGYTF.

Only a few counts were recorded for this clone. The chain recombines TRBV18 with TRBJ1-3, with a weak D call TRBD1 (5 bases). The CDR3 covers 15 residues. The ends were cut back, 6 bases at V and 4 bases at J, with 16 bases in the middle. Germline values: CDR1 KGHSH, CDR2 LQKENI. This chain's CDR3 is CASSGGGAMGNTIYF. As DNA, the CDR3 is TGTGCCAGCTCCGGTGGAGGGGCCATGGGAAACACCATATATTTT.

This rearrangement joins TRBV25-1 to TRBJ1-6, with TRBD1 as a possible D gene (5 bases). V dropped 8 bases and J dropped 10 bases, with 18 bases sitting between them. The length of the CDR3 is 14 residues. CDR1 is MGHDK, CDR2 SYGVNS, per germline. DNA for the CDR3: TGTGCCAGCTCAAGCGGGGGTATATTGTCACCCCTCCACTTT. It yields the protein CASSSGGILSPLHF.

The J gene is TRBJ1-5, the V gene TRBV28; no reliable D call. The V end was cut by 10 bases, the J end by 6 bases, with 13 bases between. Per the germline V gene, CDR1 is MDHEN and CDR2 is SYDVKM. The length of the CDR3 is 12 residues. The CDR3 is CATTRLGQPQHF. The CDR3 DNA is TGTGCCACCACCAGACTTGGTCAGCCCCAGCATTTT.

The V and J genes are TRBV7-9 and TRBJ2-5; no clear D. Germline loops: CDR1 SEHNR, CDR2 FQNEAQ (reference sequence). This CDR3 region has 15 residues. Trimming took off 1 base at V and 1 base at J, with 10 bases between the two ends. In nucleotides, the CDR3 is TGTGCCAGCAGCTTAGTTCCGAGGCGCCAAGAGACCCAGTACTTC. It yields the protein CASSLVPRRQETQYF. Full variable domain (remainder filled in from reference TRBV7-9 and TRBJ2-5): DTGVSQNPRHKITKRGQNVTFRCDPISEHNRLYWYRQTLGQGPEFLTYFQNEAQLEKSRLLSDRFSAERPKGSFSTLEIQRTEQGDSAMYLCASSLVPRRQETQYFGPGTRLLVL.

This chain connects TRBV7-2 to TRBJ1-6; 7 bases are shared with TRBD1. Germline V gene sequence: CDR1 SGHTA, CDR2 FQGNSA. CDR3 length: 18 residues. After removal of 0 bases from V and 6 bases from J, the junction contained 11 bases not matched to a gene. CDR3 amino acids: CASSLAGGAGQLNSPLHF. For the CDR3, the DNA is TGTGCCAGCAGCTTAGCGGGGGGTGCGGGACAGCTTAATTCACCCCTCCACTTT.

This clone has only a few counts. V is TRBV7-9 and J is TRBJ2-5; tentative D call: TRBD2 (5 bases). Trimming cost V 5 bases and J 2 bases, with 12 bases left between them. Germline CDR1 and CDR2: SEHNR and FQNEAQ (reference sequence). The CDR3 is 14 residues long. For the CDR3, the DNA is TGTGCCAGCAGCCGCTCGGGGTGGCAAGAGACCCAGTACTTC. Its protein product is CASSRSGWQETQYF.

The chain has TRBV6-5 and TRBJ1-6, with TRBD1 matching 7 bases. V shed 6 bases, J shed 9 bases, and the junction held 8 bases outside the gene matches. Germline loops: CDR1 MNHEY, CDR2 SVGAGI. There are 14 residues in the CDR3. CDR3 in amino acids: CASRQTNRGSPLHF. CDR3 nucleotides: TGTGCCAGCAGACAAACGAACAGGGGTTCACCCCTCCACTTT.